This TCR beta chain was recorded in a study of T cell responses to AZD1222 COVID-19 vaccine. General study points: Recipients of AZD1222 seropositive at baseline numbered only 6 or 7. Possibly, clonal diversity was underestimated; donors were largely white British and included more females. Spike-specific TCR breadth and depth both grew after two AZD1222 doses. Without day 14 samples, only post-peak T cell repertoires were studied.

Remarks on this clone: The antigen remains undetermined.

This table comes from immunoSEQ multiplex PCR, and its TCRdb copy is limited to in-frame clones, with some not included. The data show some 90,000 clones, with 70% to 90% seen just once and 4% to 5% held by the top ten. Germline V gives CDR1 SQVTM, CDR2 ANQGSEA. The J segment lost 4 bases and the V segment lost 6 bases, leaving 8 bases of the junction unmatched. The CDR3 spans 14 residues. The chain links TRBV29-1 to TRBJ2-1; 8 bases are a match to TRBD2. The specimen comprised peripheral blood, sampled 28 days after the second AZD1222 dose. This clonotype originated in an adult who received the AZD1222 COVID-19 vaccine. In DNA, the CDR3 is TGCAGCGTGCGGCCGGGGGGGCTTTACAATGAGCAGTTCTTC. Translation: CSVRPGGLYNEQFF.